The 25 T cell receptor beta chains presented below share a single source sample, sequenced in a study of shared clonotypes between healthy human individuals. The method was immunoSEQ multiplex PCR; TCRdb's version includes in-frame clones alone and lacks a portion of them. The table lists over 750,000 clones, 95% to 97% of them singletons, with over 0.2% in the top ten. The naive CD8 subset, CD45RO-negative cells positively selected for CCR7, excluded terminally differentiated effector memory CD45RA+ cells. The sample comprised naive CD8+ T cells sorted from blood. These receptor sequences come from a man between 25 and 39 years old in good health.

This clone was picked up one time. This chain links TRBV6-5 with TRBJ2-5; D remains ambiguous. The V gene's germline CDR1 is MNHEY and CDR2 SVGAGI. There are 15 residues in the CDR3. Trimming took off 2 bases at V and 0 bases at J, with 10 bases between the two ends. The CDR3 sequence: CASSYLASYQETQYF. Written as DNA, the CDR3 is TGTGCCAGCAGTTACCTCGCCAGTTACCAAGAGACCCAGTACTTC.

J is TRBJ2-7 and V is TRBV4-3, with a possible D match to TRBD2 (7 bases). The CDR3 has 15 residues. CDR1 LGHNA and CDR2 YSLEER come from the germline V gene. Trimming removed 0 bases at V and 4 bases at J, with 13 bases between. CDR3 DNA sequence: TGCGCCAGCAGCCAAGATCGGGGGGCGAGGTACGAGCAGTACTTC. This gives the protein CASSQDRGARYEQYF.

This chain uses TRBV29-1 with TRBJ1-1; D is unresolved. The CDR3 length is 12 residues. The V end was cut by 3 bases, the J end by 4 bases, with 9 bases between. Per the germline V gene, CDR1 is SQVTM and CDR2 is ANQGSEA. The CDR3 nucleotides are TGCAGCGTTGATACCGGAGGCACTGAAGCTTTCTTT. Its protein is CSVDTGGTEAFF.

The rearrangement uses TRBV9 and TRBJ1-1; D might be TRBD1 (5 bases). CDR3 size: 15 residues. Looked up from germline, CDR1 is SGDLS and CDR2 is YYNGEE. The V gene lost 0 bases and the J gene lost 6 bases, with 15 bases spanning the gap. The CDR3 DNA reads as TGTGCCAGCAGCGTAGTTGAGGGGATGCTCGCTGAAGCTTTCTTT. Translating it yields CASSVVEGMLAEAFF.

This chain joins TRBV27 and TRBJ2-7; 10 nucleotides align to TRBD2. J lost 7 bases, V lost 2 bases, and 8 bases had no gene match. The germline V gene has CDR1 MNHEY and CDR2 SMNVEV (reference sequence). There are 15 residues in the CDR3. The CDR3 reads CASSLTTSGISEQYF. The CDR3 nucleotides read TGTGCCAGCAGTTTAACCACTAGCGGGATCTCGGAGCAGTACTTC.

The chain links TRBV7-8 to TRBJ2-7; tentatively, D is TRBD1 or TRBD2 (5 bases each). The CDR3 length is 13 residues. Germline loops: CDR1 SGHVS, CDR2 FQNEAQ. Between the trimmed V and J ends, which lost 7 bases and 4 bases, there was a span of 14 bases. The CDR3 DNA reads as TGTGCCAGCACCGGGACGAGTCTTTACGAGCAGTACTTC. Translating gives CASTGTSLYEQYF.

The genes are TRBV9 and TRBJ2-1; D perhaps matches TRBD2 (6 bases). The V end was cut by 3 bases, the J end by 5 bases, with 12 bases between. The CDR3 has 14 residues. Germline CDR1 is SGDLS and CDR2 is YYNGEE. The CDR3 loop is CASSDPGLNNEQFF. The CDR3 nucleotides are TGTGCCAGCAGCGACCCGGGACTCAACAATGAGCAGTTCTTC.

The CDR3 region has the DNA TGTGCCATCAGTGATTCGAACTTAGAGCGGGATATACACAATGAGCAGTTCTTC. Amino acids: CAISDSNLERDIHNEQFF. The gene calls are TRBV10-3 and TRBJ2-1; 7 nucleotides match TRBD2. Germline V gene lookup returns CDR1 ENHRY and CDR2 SYGVKD. The CDR3 length is 18 residues. V lost 3 bases and J lost 5; bases outside the gene matches: 16.

This chain joins TRBV9 and TRBJ2-1; possible D gene TRBD2, 5 bases. The CDR3 loop spans 15 amino acids. CDR1 is SGDLS, CDR2 YYNGEE, per germline. Between the trimmed V and J ends, which lost 1 base and 0 bases, there was a span of 8 bases. CDR3 sequence (DNA): TGTGCCAGCAGCGTAAAAGGGAGCTCCTACAATGAGCAGTTCTTC. The encoded protein is CASSVKGSSYNEQFF.

The rearrangement joins TRBV10-2 to TRBJ2-7; TRBD2 agrees at 11 bases. With 2 bases clipped from V and 5 bases from J, the junction kept 5 bases outside the gene matches. The germline gives CDR1 WSHSY, CDR2 SAAADI. The CDR3 contains 15 residues. CDR3 coding DNA: TGCGCCAGCAGTGAGGGGACTAGCGGTTCAAACGAGCAGTACTTC. It codes for CASSEGTSGSNEQYF.

The CDR3 loop is CASSLVKSGTGELFF. The DNA for the CDR3 is TGTGCCAGCAGCTTAGTTAAGAGTGGAACCGGGGAGCTGTTTTTT. The rearrangement links TRBV7-9 to TRBJ2-2; D is ambiguous. The CDR3 length is 15 residues. Germline loops: CDR1 SEHNR, CDR2 FQNEAQ (reference sequence). Trimming left V 1 base short and J 5 bases short, with 11 bases between.

This chain links TRBV5-1 with TRBJ1-1, with 8 bases that match TRBD1. With V trimmed by 0 bases and J by 3 bases, 4 bases remained unmatched. Germline V CDR1 and CDR2: SGHRS, YFSETQ. There are 15 residues in the CDR3. CDR3 sequence reads: CASSLGDRTYTEAFF. The CDR3 coding sequence is TGCGCCAGCAGCTTGGGGGACAGGACGTACACTGAAGCTTTCTTT.

This sequence joins TRBV9 and TRBJ1-2; no definite D call. Germline assignment: CDR1 SGDLS and CDR2 YYNGEE. V shed 6 bases and J shed 8 bases, with 8 bases lying between them. This CDR3 has 10 amino acids. Here the CDR3 DNA reads TGTGCCAGCACCGAGAGGGGCTACACCTTC. It yields the protein CASTERGYTF.

The chain links TRBV10-2 to TRBJ1-1; D remains ambiguous. Germline loops: CDR1 WSHSY, CDR2 SAAADI. Trimming shortened V by 4 bases and J by 4 bases, and 7 bases separated the two germline ends. CDR3 length equals 12 residues. The chain's CDR3 is CASSGHPTEAFF. CDR3 in DNA: TGCGCCAGCAGTGGACACCCCACTGAAGCTTTCTTT.

The genes are TRBV29-1 and TRBJ2-1, with TRBD2 matching 14 bases. CDR3 size: 16 residues. Germline V lookup: CDR1 SQVTM, CDR2 ANQGSEA. V shed 1 base and J 7 bases; nucleotides not matched to a gene: 6. Here the CDR3 reads CSVEGTSGRPLNEQFF. The CDR3 DNA reads TGCAGCGTTGAAGGGACTAGCGGGAGGCCACTTAATGAGCAGTTCTTC.

The chain links TRBV27 to TRBJ1-1, with 8 bases matching TRBD1. The ends lost 9 bases at V and 11 bases at J; junction bases unmatched: 11. CDR3 length: 12 amino acids. The V gene's germline CDR1 is MNHEY and CDR2 SMNVEV (reference sequence). The CDR3 DNA sequence: TGTGCCAGTCACAGGGGGGGGTTTCCTGCTTTCTTT. This gives the protein CASHRGGFPAFF.

The genes are TRBV18 and TRBJ1-5, with D possibly TRBD1 on 6 matching bases. Trimming shortened V by 6 bases and J by 2 bases, and 14 bases separated the two germline ends. The CDR3 sequence is 15 residues long. In germline, CDR1 is KGHSH, CDR2 LQKENI. The CDR3 bases are TGTGCCAGCTCGGCGGGCAGGGGCGGCAATCAGCCCCAGCATTTT. This sequence encodes CASSAGRGGNQPQHF.

The rearrangement joins TRBV7-9 to TRBJ1-1, with a tentative D call TRBD1 (6 bases). The V end lost 6 bases, the J end lost 1 base, and 9 bases lay between the germline ends. The V gene's germline CDR1 is SEHNR and CDR2 FQNEAQ (reference sequence). CDR3 length: 13 residues. CDR3 DNA sequence: TGTGCCAGCAGAAGGACAGAGAACACTGAAGCTTTCTTT. This translates into CASRRTENTEAFF.

A word on this clone: Different DNA sequences within this sample yield the same CDR3. The chain links TRBV6-5 to TRBJ2-7; 10 bases map to TRBD1. Trimming at V came to 6 bases and at J to 6 bases, leaving 5 bases not matched to a gene. Germline CDR1 MNHEY, CDR2 SVGAGI. The CDR3 sequence is 13 residues long. The CDR3 loop reads CASSSGTGVEQYF. The CDR3 DNA is TGTGCCAGCAGCTCCGGGACAGGGGTCGAGCAGTACTTC.

Points on this clone: The junction and the germline gene differ at one end; a read error may be behind it. The J gene is TRBJ2-1, the V gene TRBV5-1; D is unclear. The germline CDR1 and CDR2 sequences are SGHRS and YFSETQ. The CDR3 loop spans 15 amino acids. Here the CDR3 reads CASSLESPEYNEQFF. CDR3 nucleotides: TGCGCCAGCAGTTTGGAGAGCCCGGAATACAATGAGCAGTTCTTC.

The chain has TRBV29-1 and TRBJ2-1, with 15 bases that match TRBD2. This CDR3 has 17 amino acids. J lost 4 bases, V lost 6 bases, and 10 bases had no gene match. Germline V lookup: CDR1 SQVTM, CDR2 ANQGSEA. The CDR3 reads CSVPAGLAGGFYNEQFF. CDR3 DNA: TGCAGCGTCCCCGCGGGACTAGCGGGAGGTTTTTACAATGAGCAGTTCTTC.

The chain joins TRBV11-2 to TRBJ1-3; D unresolved. The CDR3 sequence is 13 residues long. V shed 6 bases and J shed 4 bases, with 10 bases lying between them. CDR1 is SGHAT, CDR2 FQNNGV, per germline. The CDR3 nucleotides read TGTGCCAGCAGTCCCGGGAGAGGAAACACCATATATTTT. It translates to CASSPGRGNTIYF.

The chain employs TRBV7-9 and TRBJ2-5; D is undetermined. This CDR3 has 13 residues. V lost 7 bases, J lost 0 bases, and 9 bases lay in between. Per germline, CDR1 SEHNR and CDR2 FQNEAQ (reference sequence). The CDR3 DNA reads as TGTGCCAGCACCATGGCGTACCAAGAGACCCAGTACTTC. Translation gives CASTMAYQETQYF.

V is TRBV5-1 and J is TRBJ2-1; TRBD2 agrees at 9 bases. After removal of 4 bases from V and 4 bases from J, the junction contained 3 bases not matched to a gene. This CDR3 has 14 amino acids. CDR1 is SGHRS and CDR2 is YFSETQ in the germline V gene. CDR3 protein: CASSEREEYNEQFF. Here the CDR3 DNA reads TGCGCCAGCAGCGAGCGGGAGGAATACAATGAGCAGTTCTTC.

The chain links TRBV11-3 to TRBJ2-7; D unclear. Trimming stripped 5 bases from V and 0 bases from J, with 2 bases between. Germline V CDR1 and CDR2: SGHNT, YENEEA. This CDR3 contains 11 residues. The CDR3 reads CASSHSYEQYF. CDR3 DNA: TGTGCCAGCAGCCACTCCTACGAGCAGTACTTC.